The 8 T cell receptor beta chains listed next were all sequenced from one sample in a study of T cell repertoires in cytomegalovirus infection. Antigen specificity for these receptors is unknown. TCRdb reprocessed the reads with MiXCR, giving one entry per CDR3 protein. The data show 550,000 to 850,000 distinct CDR3 sequences, with about 33% seen just once and 15% to 20% held by the top ten. The input for sequencing was cultured PBMCs, taken from culture after CMV antigen stimulation. All receptors come from a human donor in good health (CMV status not recorded). Some clones in this sample may be carry-over from other donors' samples.

This clonotype was recorded at least ten times. This chain links TRBV7-2 with TRBJ2-2, with D perhaps matching TRBD2 (5 bases). This CDR3 spans 13 amino acids. Germline CDR1 and CDR2: SGHTA and FQGNSA. V dropped 1 base and J dropped 7 bases, with 7 bases sitting between them. The CDR3 region is CASSLERVGELFF. CDR3 nucleotides: TGTGCCAGCAGCTTAGAGAGGGTCGGGGAGCTGTTTTTT. Together with reference TRBV7-2 and TRBJ2-2, the CDR3 gives the full variable domain: GAGVSQSPSNKVTEKGKDVELRCDPISGHTALYWYRQSLGQGLEFLIYFQGNSAPDKSGLPSDRFSAERTGGSVSTLTIQRTQQEDSAVYLCASSLERVGELFFGEGSRLTVL.

This clonotype was found a few times. The V call is TRBV24-1, the J call TRBJ2-5; the match to TRBD1 covers 7 bases. CDR3 size: 14 residues. With V trimmed by 3 bases and J by 2 bases, 2 bases remained unmatched. Germline V gene sequence: CDR1 KGHDR, CDR2 SFDVKD. CDR3 amino acids: CATSDRQGQETQYF. The CDR3 DNA follows: TGTGCCACCAGTGATAGACAGGGACAAGAGACCCAGTACTTC.

This clonotype was observed a single time. The chain carries TRBV28 and TRBJ1-1; 12 bases are a match to TRBD1. Trimming at V came to 4 bases and at J to 4 bases, leaving 10 bases not matched to a gene. Germline-derived CDR1 and CDR2 are MDHEN and SYDVKM. The CDR3 length is 17 residues. Here the CDR3 reads CASSWDRGQYDGTEAFF. CDR3 sequence (DNA): TGTGCCAGCAGTTGGGACAGGGGGCAATACGACGGCACTGAAGCTTTCTTT.

The V gene is TRBV4-1, the J gene TRBJ2-3; 7 bases line up with TRBD1. V lost 1 base to trimming and J lost 2 bases; unmatched junction nucleotides: 3. The CDR3 spans 15 residues. CDR1 is MGHRA and CDR2 is YSYEKL in the germline V gene. The CDR3 here is CASSQGTGYTDTQYF. CDR3 nucleotide sequence: TGCGCCAGCAGCCAAGGGACAGGATACACAGATACGCAGTATTTT.

This clonotype was counted between two and nine times. V and J are TRBV28 and TRBJ2-5, with a tentative D call TRBD2 (5 bases). Trimming removed 4 bases at V and 1 base at J, with 10 bases between. CDR3 length: 14 residues. Looked up from germline, CDR1 is MDHEN and CDR2 is SYDVKM. In DNA, the CDR3 is TGTGCCAGCAGTTCCGGGGATTTCCAAGAGACCCAGTACTTC. Its protein product is CASSSGDFQETQYF. The complete variable domain, with remaining parts taken from reference TRBV28 and TRBJ2-5, reads DVKVTQSSRYLVKRTGEKVFLECVQDMDHENMFWYRQDPGLGLRLIYFSYDVKMKEKGDIPEGYSVSREKKERFSLILESASTNQTSMYLCASSSGDFQETQYFGPGTRLLVL.

This chain links TRBV7-8 with TRBJ2-3; D possibly uses TRBD1 or TRBD2 (5 bases each). The CDR3 consists of 15 residues. Per the germline V gene, CDR1 is SGHVS and CDR2 is FQNEAQ. The V end lost 2 bases, the J end lost 2 bases, and 11 bases lay between the germline ends. The CDR3 region is CASSLRRGPTDTQYF. The CDR3 coding sequence is TGTGCCAGCAGCTTACGCCGGGGCCCCACAGATACGCAGTATTTT.

V and J are TRBV20-1 and TRBJ2-7; no clear D. Trimming pared 7 bases from V and 4 bases from J, leaving 14 bases between. CDR1 and CDR2 from the germline V gene are DFQATT and SNEGSKA (reference sequence). The length of the CDR3 is 12 residues. The CDR3 bases are TGCAGTGGGGTGAGAGGCGATTACGAGCAGTACTTC. Its protein is CSGVRGDYEQYF.

The chain joins TRBV6-6 to TRBJ1-3, with 8 nucleotides matching TRBD1. The CDR3 is 14 amino acids. The germline CDR1 and CDR2 sequences are MNHNY and SVGAGI (reference sequence). Trimming at V came to 6 bases and at J to 5 bases, leaving 6 bases not matched to a gene. CDR3 coding DNA: TGTGCCAGCAGAGATGACAGGGGTAGAAACACCATATATTTT. The encoded protein is CASRDDRGRNTIYF.